This TCR beta chain originates from a study of cytomegalovirus exposure and HLA in healthy donors. A remark on this clone: Antigen specificity is unknown.

Trimming cost V 0 bases and J 5 bases; bases outside gene matches: 5. The CDR3 length is 15 residues. Germline V gene data show CDR1 as SGHNT and CDR2 as YYREEE (reference sequence). This PCR relied on a set of 60 Vbeta primers and 13 Jbeta primers. Measured with immunoSEQ multiplex PCR; TCRdb has only the in-frame clones, and not every one. The data hold some 190,000 clones, with 75% to 90% observed a single time. Despite likely unrecorded immune exposures, the donors were nominally healthy at the time of sampling. The study's findings and limits: For TCR beta chains, V- and J-gene trimming was later linked to a missense DCLRE1C variant.

The clonotype was recovered from a woman in her 30s in good health and CMV-seronegative. Specimen: PBMCs. The J gene is TRBJ2-4, the V gene TRBV5-4; 7 positions agree with TRBD2. CDR3 DNA: TGTGCCAGCAGCTTGGCCGTGGGAGGGCAAAACATTCAGTACTTC. Protein product: CASSLAVGGQNIQYF.